These 16 T cell receptor beta chains were sequenced from one sample in a study of identical twins. TCRdb re-called the 5' RACE reads with MiXCR, one entry per CDR3 protein. The sample lists around 1.7 million distinct CDR3 sequences, about 30% occurring once. Sequenced material: cord blood. The receptor set was obtained from a newborn girl in good health.

Note on this clonotype: A much larger clone lies one base from this, so it may be a read error. This chain links TRBV27 with TRBJ2-6; tentatively, D is TRBD2 (7 bases). CDR3 length: 14 residues. Germline assignment: CDR1 MNHEY and CDR2 SMNVEV (reference sequence). The DNA of the CDR3 is TGTGCCAGCAGTTTATCGGCGGGGGCCAGCGTCCTGACTTTC. Translation gives CASSLSAGASVLTF.

The V call is TRBV25-1, the J call TRBJ1-4; 12 nucleotides line up with TRBD1. Germline trimming cut 2 bases from V and 8 bases from J; bases unmatched to any gene: 12. CDR1 is MGHDK and CDR2 is SYGVNS in the germline V gene. The CDR3 has 18 residues. CDR3 sequence reads: CASSELGQGAHEEEKLFF. In nucleotides, the CDR3 is TGTGCCAGCAGTGAACTGGGACAGGGGGCGCATGAGGAGGAAAAACTGTTTTTT.

J is TRBJ2-5 and V is TRBV9, with D possibly matching TRBD2 (6 bases). V lost 3 bases to trimming and J lost 2 bases, with 11 bases between them. Germline V CDR1 and CDR2: SGDLS, YYNGEE. The CDR3 is 14 amino acids. The CDR3 sequence: CASSGEDSQETQYF. DNA for the CDR3: TGTGCCAGCAGCGGGGAGGACTCGCAAGAGACCCAGTACTTC.

A single count supports this clonotype. CDR3 bases: TGCAGTGCTAGAGATGCCGCGACAGGGGTCTATGGCTACACCTTC. It specifies CSARDAATGVYGYTF. V and J are TRBV20-1 and TRBJ1-2, with 8 positions matching TRBD1. The CDR3 length is 15 residues. Germline V gene sequence: CDR1 DFQATT, CDR2 SNEGSKA (reference sequence). V shed 0 bases and J 4 bases; nucleotides not matched to a gene: 7.

V usage is TRBV12-3 or TRBV12-4 and J usage is TRBJ2-1, with 7 positions matching TRBD2. J was trimmed by 6 bases and V by 6 bases; bases with no gene match: 14. There are 16 residues in the CDR3. The CDR3 coding sequence is TGTGCCAGCAGCCACAAACGACTAGCAGCCTCCAATGAGCAGTTCTTC. It codes for CASSHKRLAASNEQFF.

This clonotype occurred a few times. This sequence joins TRBV3-1 and TRBJ1-4, with D hard to call. Germline lookup yields CDR1 LGHDT and CDR2 YNNKEL (reference sequence). The CDR3 totals 18 residues. V lost 0 bases and J lost 4, with 18 bases in between. The CDR3 here is CASSQELDRYPINEKLFF. In nucleotides, the CDR3 is TGTGCCAGCAGCCAAGAACTCGACCGGTACCCGATTAATGAAAAACTGTTTTTT.

Written as DNA, the CDR3 is TGTGCCAGCAGTATAAAACCGACAGGCTACGAGCAGTACTTC. Translated, it gives CASSIKPTGYEQYF. The rearrangement links TRBV7-9 to TRBJ2-7; weak D call: TRBD1 (6 bases). CDR1 SEHNR and CDR2 FQNEAQ come from the germline V gene (reference sequence). Trimming cost V 6 bases and J 3 bases, with 15 bases left between them. CDR3 length equals 14 residues.

The chain combines TRBV28 with TRBJ1-5, with D possibly matching TRBD1 (6 bases). Germline V lookup: CDR1 MDHEN, CDR2 SYDVKM. V shed 3 bases and J shed 7 bases, with 16 bases lying between them. The CDR3 length is 15 residues. CDR3 in amino acids: CASSFFDRIGQPQHF. The CDR3 region has the DNA TGTGCCAGCAGTTTCTTTGACAGGATCGGACAGCCCCAGCATTTT. Full variable domain (rest looked up from reference TRBV28 and TRBJ1-5): DVKVTQSSRYLVKRTGEKVFLECVQDMDHENMFWYRQDPGLGLRLIYFSYDVKMKEKGDIPEGYSVSREKKERFSLILESASTNQTSMYLCASSFFDRIGQPQHFGDGTRLSIL.

The V gene is TRBV15, the J gene TRBJ1-4, with 12 bases fitting TRBD1. Germline lookup yields CDR1 LNHNV and CDR2 YYDKDF (reference sequence). The CDR3 length is 16 residues. After removal of 0 bases from V and 8 bases from J, the junction contained 4 bases not matched to a gene. The CDR3 sequence: CATSRERGTGGEKLFF. DNA of the CDR3: TGTGCCACCAGCAGAGAGAGGGGGACAGGGGGCGAAAAACTGTTTTTT.

With respect to this clonotype: An end of the junction differs from the germline gene, which may be a read error. The gene calls are TRBV13 and TRBJ2-4, with 8 bases lining up with TRBD2. This CDR3 has 14 residues. Germline V lookup: CDR1 PRHDT, CDR2 FYEKMQ (reference sequence). This CDR3 reads CASTLSGSGNIQYF. The CDR3 coding sequence is TGTGCCAGCACCTTAAGCGGGAGTGGAAACATTCAGTACTTC.

The rearrangement links TRBV2 to TRBJ2-1; weak D call: TRBD1 (7 bases). The ends were cut back, 2 bases at V and 12 bases at J, with 11 bases in the middle. The CDR3 spans 12 residues. Germline V gene data show CDR1 as SNHLY and CDR2 as FYNNEI. The CDR3 coding sequence is TGTGCCAGCAGTGAACAGGGGGGAGGGCAGTTCTTC. Protein sequence: CASSEQGGGQFF.

This clonotype showed up just a few times. The chain carries TRBV12-3 or TRBV12-4 and TRBJ2-1; D may be TRBD2 (6 bases). The ends were cut back, 4 bases at V and 5 bases at J, with 15 bases in the middle. The CDR3 is made up of 15 amino acids. CDR3 in DNA: TGTGCCAGCAGTTCGGGGGAGGTGGTCAACAATGAGCAGTTCTTC. Protein: CASSSGEVVNNEQFF.

The gene calls are TRBV20-1 and TRBJ2-7; D possibly corresponds to TRBD2 (7 bases). Germline V gene sequence: CDR1 DFQATT, CDR2 SNEGSKA (reference sequence). The CDR3 extends over 15 amino acids. Deletions cut 1 base from V and 2 bases from J, with 15 bases between. DNA for the CDR3: TGCAGTGCTAGAGGTCCCCGAGGGGGGGCCTACGAGCAGTACTTC. This translates into CSARGPRGGAYEQYF.

This clonotype was counted a few times. V usage is TRBV6-2 or TRBV6-3 and J usage is TRBJ2-1; 14 positions match TRBD2. CDR3 length equals 20 residues. CDR1 and CDR2 (germline): MNHEY, SVGEGT. V lost 2 bases to trimming and J lost 2 bases; unmatched junction nucleotides: 11. CDR3 loop: CASSYPQGLAGADPYNEQFF. The CDR3 DNA sequence: TGTGCCAGCAGTTACCCACAGGGACTAGCGGGAGCGGACCCCTACAATGAGCAGTTCTTC.

This clonotype has just a few counts. This sequence joins TRBV27 and TRBJ2-5; 13 bases fit TRBD2. CDR3 length equals 16 residues. Germline CDR1 MNHEY, CDR2 SMNVEV (reference sequence). The junction had 4 bases not matched to a gene; V was cut back by 1 base and J by 5 bases. The CDR3 reads CASSLLGLAGRETQYF. The CDR3 DNA reads TGTGCCAGCAGTTTATTGGGACTAGCGGGAAGGGAGACCCAGTACTTC.

The chain combines TRBV29-1 with TRBJ2-7; the match to TRBD2 covers 7 bases. This CDR3 contains 12 residues. V shed 6 bases and J 7 bases; nucleotides not matched to a gene: 9. Germline V gene sequence: CDR1 SQVTM, CDR2 ANQGSEA. CDR3 bases: TGCAGCGTAACGGGGGGTAACAATGAGCAGTACTTC. Translating it yields CSVTGGNNEQYF.